Shown below are 20 T cell receptor beta chains from a single sample sequenced in a study of T cells in Graves' hyperthyroidism and ophthalmopathy. Authors of the study amplified TCR beta CDR3 regions from RNA transcripts. The HTBI primer set served for first-round RT-PCR of the TCR CDR3. TCRdb re-derived calls from the multiplex PCR reads in MiXCR, one entry per CDR3 protein. The repertoire holds approximately 870,000 distinct CDR3 sequences, with 35% to 45% as singletons. Specimen: blood. The receptor set was obtained from a man in his late teens or twenties with Graves' hyperthyroidism.

The chain links TRBV7-2 to TRBJ2-7, with TRBD2 matching 7 bases. CDR3 length equals 12 residues. V was clipped by 11 bases and J by 3 bases; unmatched bases: 7. Germline CDR1 and CDR2: SGHTA and FQGNSA. CDR3 DNA: TGTGCCTGGAGCCTAGCGGACTACGAGCAGTACTTC. It encodes CAWSLADYEQYF. Combining the CDR3 with reference TRBV7-2 and TRBJ2-7 gives the whole variable domain GAGVSQSPSNKVTEKGKDVELRCDPISGHTALYWYRQSLGQGLEFLIYFQGNSAPDKSGLPSDRFSAERTGGSVSTLTIQRTQQEDSAVYLCAWSLADYEQYFGPGTRLTVT.

This clonotype came up a few times. V usage is TRBV7-9 and J usage is TRBJ1-3; TRBD1 is a possible D gene (6 bases). Trimming removed 5 bases at V and 0 bases at J, with 17 bases between. The CDR3 sequence is 17 residues long. CDR1 is SEHNR, CDR2 FQNEAQ, per germline (reference sequence). The CDR3: CASSAPPDRLSGNTIYF. CDR3 coding DNA: TGTGCCAGCAGCGCCCCGCCAGACAGGCTCTCTGGAAACACCATATATTTT.

This clonotype was counted many times. The CDR3 is CARQGGIGGEAFF. CDR3 nucleotides: TGTGCCAGACAAGGGGGTATAGGCGGTGAAGCTTTCTTT. This chain joins TRBV19 and TRBJ1-1; a possible D gene is TRBD1 (6 bases). The V end was cut by 9 bases, the J end by 7 bases, with 18 bases between. Germline V lookup: CDR1 LNHDA, CDR2 SQIVND (reference sequence). This CDR3 has 13 residues. Based on the CDR3 plus reference TRBV19 and TRBJ1-1, the full variable domain is DGGITQSPKYLFRKEGQNVTLSCEQNLNHDAMYWYRQDPGQGLRLIYYSQIVNDFQKGDIAEGYSVSREKKESFPLTVTSAQKNPTAFYLCARQGGIGGEAFFGQGTRLTVV.

A single count supports this clonotype. A read error may account for a junction end that differs from germline. The chain employs TRBV15 and TRBJ1-5, with 9 bases that match TRBD1. Germline CDR1 LNHNV, CDR2 YYDKDF (reference sequence). The CDR3 contains 14 residues. The CDR3 region is CATTRTGGNQPQHF. The CDR3, as DNA: TGTGCTACCACTAGGACAGGGGGCAATCAGCCCCAGCATTTT.

This clonotype showed up just a few times. The chain recombines TRBV7-9 with TRBJ2-7; no firm D call. Between the trimmed V and J ends, which lost 0 bases and 7 bases, there was a span of 10 bases. This CDR3 region has 13 residues. The germline gives CDR1 SEHNR, CDR2 FQNEAQ (reference sequence). The CDR3 DNA sequence: TGTGCCAGCAGCTTAGCGCCCGAAATTGAGCAGTACTTC. Amino acids: CASSLAPEIEQYF.

Only a few counts were recorded for this clonotype. One junction end does not reproduce the germline sequence, and a read error may be involved. The V gene is TRBV11-3, the J gene TRBJ2-5; 7 bases are a match to TRBD1. This CDR3 has 15 residues. In germline, CDR1 is SGHNT, CDR2 YENEEA. CDR3: CASSQEGAAPETQYF. The CDR3 bases are TGCGCCAGCAGCCAAGAGGGGGCCGCCCCAGAGACCCAGTACTTC.

The table lists this clonotype with many counts. The chain links TRBV15 to TRBJ2-2; D gene uncertain. The germline CDR1 and CDR2 sequences are LNHNV and YYDKDF (reference sequence). Trimming cost V 1 base and J 12 bases, with 6 bases left between them. The CDR3 length is 11 residues. As DNA, the CDR3 is TGTGCCACCAGCAGAGGCCAGAAGCTGTTTTTT. Its protein is CATSRGQKLFF.

Comments on this clonotype: At one boundary the junction diverges from the germline segment, which might be a read error. The rearrangement uses TRBV12-3 or TRBV12-4 and TRBJ1-3, with a possible D match to TRBD1 (5 bases). CDR3 length: 15 residues. Here the CDR3 reads CASQLGDVSGKTIYF. The CDR3 DNA is TGTGCCAGCCAGTTGGGGGACGTCTCTGGAAAAACCATATATTTT.

V usage is TRBV20-1 and J usage is TRBJ2-2, with a weak D call TRBD2 (6 bases). The V gene's germline CDR1 is DFQATT and CDR2 SNEGSKA (reference sequence). The CDR3 is 11 residues long. The germline V and J ends were trimmed by 2 bases and 8 bases, with 6 bases remaining between them. Here the CDR3 reads CSARLAGELFF. The CDR3 nucleotides read TGCAGTGCTAGACTAGCGGGGGAGCTGTTTTTT.

The chain uses TRBV5-6 and TRBJ1-5; 9 bases map to TRBD1. V shed 4 bases and J 7 bases; nucleotides not matched to a gene: 9. The CDR3 runs to 15 residues. From germline, CDR1 is SGHDT and CDR2 YYEEEE. CDR3 nucleotides: TGTGCCAGCAGCGTGACACCACAGGGGGCCCAGCCCCAGCATTTT. Its protein product is CASSVTPQGAQPQHF.

A note on this clonotype: A much larger clone sits a single nucleotide away, making a read error possible. The chain employs TRBV7-9 and TRBJ1-1; the D is unclear. This CDR3 has 13 amino acids. From germline, CDR1 is SEHNR and CDR2 FQNEAQ (reference sequence). Deletions cut 5 bases from V and 5 bases from J, with 12 bases between. Written as DNA, the CDR3 is TGTGCCAGCAGCCCCAACAGCTGTACTGAAGCTTTCTTT. This encodes CASSPNSCTEAFF.

The gene calls are TRBV20-1 and TRBJ2-5; tentatively, D is TRBD1 or TRBD2 (5 bases each). The CDR3 spans 12 residues. Per the germline V gene, CDR1 is DFQATT and CDR2 is SNEGSKA (reference sequence). V gave up 5 bases and J gave up 5 bases, with 12 bases separating them. The CDR3 is CSASGTGETQYF. CDR3 in DNA: TGCAGTGCTTCCGGGACCGGGGAGACCCAGTACTTC.

Ten or more counts support this clonotype. The chain joins TRBV29-1 to TRBJ1-1; D gene ambiguous. The CDR3 contains 15 residues. From germline, CDR1 is SQVTM and CDR2 ANQGSEA. With 2 bases removed from V and 2 bases from J, the gap between germline ends came to 15 bases. As DNA, the CDR3 is TGCAGCGTTGAAAAAGCAGGTCGGAAAAACACTGAAGCTTTCTTT. This translates into CSVEKAGRKNTEAFF. The full variable domain, in which reference TRBV29-1 and TRBJ1-1 provide the parts outside the CDR3, is SAVISQKPSRDICQRGTSLTIQCQVDSQVTMMFWYRQQPGQSLTLIATANQGSEATYESGFVIDKFPISRPNLTFSTLTVSNMSPEDSSIYLCSVEKAGRKNTEAFFGQGTRLTVV.

This clonotype was recorded a few times. The chain combines TRBV19 with TRBJ1-1, with D possibly being TRBD1 (5 bases). This CDR3 comprises 17 residues. Germline V CDR1 and CDR2: LNHDA, SQIVND (reference sequence). V gave up 0 bases and J gave up 1 base, with 15 bases separating them. The DNA for the CDR3 is TGTGCCAGTAGTATAGAGGGCAGGGCGACCTCGAACACTGAAGCTTTCTTT. Encoded protein: CASSIEGRATSNTEAFF.

A note on this clonotype: One junction end disagrees with the germline gene, perhaps due to a read error. The CDR3 DNA is TGTGCCAGCAGCTTCTCAGAAACCCAGTGCTTC. Residues: CASSFSETQCF. The J gene is TRBJ2-5, the V gene TRBV7-6; no clear D gene. Per the germline V gene, CDR1 is SGHVS and CDR2 is FNYEAQ. CDR3 length: 11 amino acids. Variable domain in full (rest from reference TRBV7-6 and TRBJ2-5): GAGVSQSPRYKVTKRGQDVALRCDPISGHVSLYWYRQALGQGPEFLTYFNYEAQQDKSGLPNDRFSAERPEGSISTLTIQRTEQRDSAMYRCASSFSETQCFGPGTRLLVL.

This chain joins TRBV6-5 and TRBJ1-1; 8 nucleotides line up with TRBD1. CDR1 and CDR2 (germline): MNHEY, SVGAGI. Trimming at V came to 10 bases and at J to 0 bases, leaving 7 bases not matched to a gene. This CDR3 region has 14 residues. CDR3: CATARDRMNTEAFF. CDR3 sequence (DNA): TGTGCCACCGCGCGGGACAGGATGAACACTGAAGCTTTCTTT.

This clonotype was observed a few times. The chain is built from TRBV12-3 or TRBV12-4 and TRBJ2-5; 8 bases map to TRBD1. The CDR3 covers 12 residues. The CDR3 DNA reads TGTGCTTCGGCAGGGGGCGAAGAGACCCAGTACTTC. Translated, it gives CASAGGEETQYF.

Worth noting for this clonotype: Just one base apart from a much larger clone, this may be a read error. The rearrangement uses TRBV7-9 and TRBJ2-5, with 7 bases lining up with TRBD1. The length of the CDR3 is 14 residues. V was pared by 5 bases and J by 2 bases, with 5 bases of the junction left unmatched. Germline loops: CDR1 SEHNR, CDR2 FQNEAQ (reference sequence). The CDR3 DNA follows: TGTGCCAGCAGCGCTACAGGGGTGCAAGAGACCCAGTACTTC. Protein: CASSATGVQETQYF.

The sample holds many counts of this clonotype. The chain has TRBV10-3 and TRBJ2-7; D is possibly TRBD2 (5 bases). The germline gives CDR1 ENHRY, CDR2 SYGVKD. Trimming left V 3 bases short and J 3 bases short, with 9 bases between. There are 13 residues in the CDR3. CDR3 sequence: CAISDGKGYEQYF. Here the CDR3 DNA reads TGTGCCATCAGTGACGGGAAAGGCTACGAGCAGTACTTC.

This chain joins TRBV2 and TRBJ1-5; 7 nucleotides match TRBD1. V dropped 7 bases and J dropped 3; count of bases not matched to a gene: 9. This CDR3 comprises 15 residues. In germline, CDR1 is SNHLY, CDR2 FYNNEI. In DNA form, the CDR3 reads TGTGCCAGCAAACCCGGGGGACAGAACAATCAGCCCCAGCATTTT. Its protein is CASKPGGQNNQPQHF.